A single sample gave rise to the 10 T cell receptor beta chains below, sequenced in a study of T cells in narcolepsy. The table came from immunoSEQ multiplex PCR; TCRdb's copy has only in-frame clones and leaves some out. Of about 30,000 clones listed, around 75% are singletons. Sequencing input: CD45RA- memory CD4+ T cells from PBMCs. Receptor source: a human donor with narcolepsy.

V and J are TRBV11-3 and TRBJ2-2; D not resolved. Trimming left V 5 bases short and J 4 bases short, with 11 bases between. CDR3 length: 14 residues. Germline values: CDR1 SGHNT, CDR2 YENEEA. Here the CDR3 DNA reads TGTGCCAGCAGCCCCGGCCTGAGCACCGGGGAGCTGTTTTTT. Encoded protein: CASSPGLSTGELFF.

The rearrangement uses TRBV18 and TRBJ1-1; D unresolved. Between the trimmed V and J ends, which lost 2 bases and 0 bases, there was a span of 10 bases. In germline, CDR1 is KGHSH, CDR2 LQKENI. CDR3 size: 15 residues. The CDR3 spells CASSPLRAMNTEAFF. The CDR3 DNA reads TGTGCCAGCTCACCATTACGGGCCATGAACACTGAAGCTTTCTTT.

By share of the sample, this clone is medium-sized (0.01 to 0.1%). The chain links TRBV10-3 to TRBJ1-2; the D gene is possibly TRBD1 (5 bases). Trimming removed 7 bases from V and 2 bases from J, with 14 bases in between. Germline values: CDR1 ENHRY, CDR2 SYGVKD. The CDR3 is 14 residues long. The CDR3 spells CAITPRAGNYGYTF. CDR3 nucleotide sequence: TGTGCCATCACCCCCAGGGCGGGGAACTATGGCTACACCTTC.

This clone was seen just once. The DNA for the CDR3 is TGCGCCAGCAGCTCTACAGGGGGCGGCATCACAGATACGCAGTATTTT. Its translation is CASSSTGGGITDTQYF. The chain recombines TRBV5-1 with TRBJ2-3, with 9 bases fitting TRBD1. The CDR3 has 16 amino acids. Germline V gene lookup returns CDR1 SGHRS and CDR2 YFSETQ. After removal of 3 bases from V and 2 bases from J, the junction contained 7 bases not matched to a gene.

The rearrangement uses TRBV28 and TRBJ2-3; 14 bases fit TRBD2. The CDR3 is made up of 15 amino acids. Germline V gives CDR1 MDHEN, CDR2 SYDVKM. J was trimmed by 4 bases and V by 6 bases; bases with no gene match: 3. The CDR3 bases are TGTGCCAGCAGGGGACTAGCGGGAGATGCAGATACGCAGTATTTT. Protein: CASRGLAGDADTQYF.

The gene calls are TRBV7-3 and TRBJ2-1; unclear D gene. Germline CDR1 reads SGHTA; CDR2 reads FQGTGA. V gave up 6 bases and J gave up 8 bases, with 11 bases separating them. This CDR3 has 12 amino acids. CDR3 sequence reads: CASSLVGDEQFF. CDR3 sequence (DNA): TGTGCCAGCAGTTTAGTTGGCGATGAGCAGTTCTTC.

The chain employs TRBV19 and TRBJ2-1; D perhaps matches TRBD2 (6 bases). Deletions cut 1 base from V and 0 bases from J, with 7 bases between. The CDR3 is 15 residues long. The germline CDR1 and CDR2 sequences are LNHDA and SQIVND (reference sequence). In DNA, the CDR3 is TGTGCCAGTAGTATAGCGGGGGTCTCCTACAATGAGCAGTTCTTC. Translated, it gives CASSIAGVSYNEQFF.

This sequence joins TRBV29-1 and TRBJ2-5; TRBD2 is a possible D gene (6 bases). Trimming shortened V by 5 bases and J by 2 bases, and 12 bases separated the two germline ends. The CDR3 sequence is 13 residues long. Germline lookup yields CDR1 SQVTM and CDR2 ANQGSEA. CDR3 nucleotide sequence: TGCAGCGTTTCGGGACTCGGTCAAGAGACCCAGTACTTC. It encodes CSVSGLGQETQYF.

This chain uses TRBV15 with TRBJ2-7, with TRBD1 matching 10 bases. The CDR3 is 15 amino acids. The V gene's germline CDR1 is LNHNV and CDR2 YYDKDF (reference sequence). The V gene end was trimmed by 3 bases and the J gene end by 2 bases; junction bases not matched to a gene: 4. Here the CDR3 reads CATSSRDRGTYEQYF. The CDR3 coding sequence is TGTGCCACCAGCAGCCGGGACAGGGGTACCTACGAGCAGTACTTC.

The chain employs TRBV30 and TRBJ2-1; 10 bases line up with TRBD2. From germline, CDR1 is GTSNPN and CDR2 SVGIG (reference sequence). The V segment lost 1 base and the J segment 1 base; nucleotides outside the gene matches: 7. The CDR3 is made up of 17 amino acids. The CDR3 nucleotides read TGTGCCTGGAGTGGCCTAGCGGGAGAGCGGTCCTACAATGAGCAGTTCTTC. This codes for CAWSGLAGERSYNEQFF.